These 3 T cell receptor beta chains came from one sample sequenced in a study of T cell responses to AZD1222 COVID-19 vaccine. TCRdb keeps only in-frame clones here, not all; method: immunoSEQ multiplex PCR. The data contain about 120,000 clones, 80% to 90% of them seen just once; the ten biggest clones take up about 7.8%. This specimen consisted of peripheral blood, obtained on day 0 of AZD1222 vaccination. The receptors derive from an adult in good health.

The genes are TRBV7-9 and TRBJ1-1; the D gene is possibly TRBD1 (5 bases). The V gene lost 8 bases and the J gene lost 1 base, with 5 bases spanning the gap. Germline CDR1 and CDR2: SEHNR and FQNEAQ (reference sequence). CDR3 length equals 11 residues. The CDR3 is CASGANTEAFF. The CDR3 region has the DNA TGTGCCAGCGGGGCGAACACTGAAGCTTTCTTT.

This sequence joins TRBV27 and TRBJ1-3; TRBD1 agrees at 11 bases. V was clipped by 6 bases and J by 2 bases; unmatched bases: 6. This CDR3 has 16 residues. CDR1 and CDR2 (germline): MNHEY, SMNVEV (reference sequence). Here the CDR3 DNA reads TGTGCCAGCAGCCCGGGACAGGGGGGCCCTGGAAACACCATATATTTT. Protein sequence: CASSPGQGGPGNTIYF.

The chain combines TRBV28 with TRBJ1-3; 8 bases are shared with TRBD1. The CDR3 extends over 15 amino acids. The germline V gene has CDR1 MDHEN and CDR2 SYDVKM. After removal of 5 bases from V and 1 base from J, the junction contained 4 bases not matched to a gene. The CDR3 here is CASSPGQGSGNTIYF. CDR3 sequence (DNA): TGTGCCAGCAGTCCCGGACAGGGATCTGGAAACACCATATATTTT.